This T cell receptor beta chain was retrieved from a study of coeliac disease. V lost 10 bases, J lost 6 bases, and 7 bases stayed unmatched. Germline CDR1 SGHVS, CDR2 FNYEAQ. The length of the CDR3 is 13 residues. TCRdb's table, derived via immunoSEQ multiplex PCR, lists solely in-frame clones and lacks some. The table includes some 8,700 clones, approximately 60% detected once. The rearrangement joins TRBV7-6 to TRBJ2-1; 9 bases align to TRBD1. This sequence was found in a woman in her sixties with celiac disease. The specimen sequenced was intraepithelial lymphocytes from the gut. The chain's CDR3 is CAIDRGDGNEQFF. CDR3 nucleotide sequence: TGTGCCATCGACAGGGGGGATGGCAATGAGCAGTTCTTC.